This entry concerns a single T cell receptor (beta chain). Its antigen remains unidentified. Base qualities are not at hand, and no much larger clone is one base apart. This sample was included in a study of Ad26.COV2.S vaccination and SARS-CoV-2 variants (dated by TCRdb to about 2021). Regarding the complete study: Donors in the vaccine arm were drawn from COV1001, a multicentre, randomized, double-blind, placebo-controlled phase I-IIa trial testing Ad26.COV2.S in healthy adults. Dosing of Ad26.COV2.S was intramuscular, at either 5x10^10 or 1x10^11 viral particles, delivered as one shot or as two shots spaced 56 days apart. Participants in the trial were split at random into five groups of five each, receiving low-dose or high-dose Ad26.COV2.S once or twice, or else placebo on both occasions. The TCR-sequenced set comprised approximately 32 samples: some 20 Ad26.COV2.S vaccine recipients, 5 placebo recipients and 8 SARS-CoV-2 convalescent individuals. Investigators remained blinded to trial group allocation during experiments and outcome assessment. TCRbeta repertoire sequencing was used to assess the specificity and breadth of SARS-CoV-2-reactive T cell receptors after Ad26.COV2.S vaccination.

Reading the label with the study, this specimen's treatment or condition is: roughly 20 received Ad26.COV2.S at low or high dose, single or two shots; about 5 received placebo; per-sample allocation not given. For vaccine and placebo recipients, the sequenced repertoires came from samples collected on day 63 after the first injection. In Cohort 1b, about two dozen adults aged 18-55 years were enrolled at a single site in Boston, USA, between 29 July and 7 August 2020. Ad26.COV2.S was a replication-incompetent adenovirus type 26 vector that expressed a prefusion-stabilized SARS-CoV-2 spike protein derived from the original Wuhan strain. The immunoSEQ Assay was the method used to sequence TCRbeta CDR3 regions. After extraction, genomic DNA underwent amplification by bias-controlled multiplex PCR, followed by high-throughput sequencing. Per the original workflow: Collapsing and filtering of sequences were performed to quantify the absolute abundance of each unique TCRbeta CDR3 region. Usable DNA was measured by amplifying reference genes present in all nucleated cells, and TCRbeta template counts were normalized to that usable DNA to estimate T cell fraction. Repertoire TCRs were annotated as SARS-CoV-2-specific when V gene, CDR3 amino acid sequence and J gene were exactly matched to a known reactive TCR set. The reference SARS-CoV-2 TCR set was obtained from MIRA and was filtered for enrichment in COVID-19-positive ImmuneCODE repertoires, whereby public or cross-reactive TCRs were removed. Using the MIRA antigens, annotated TCRs were further analysed by specific ORF or by position within an ORF. Depth was the summed frequency of annotated unique rearrangements, while breadth was defined as annotated unique rearrangements over total unique productive rearrangements. TCR breadth was compared between groups using two-sided Wilcoxon rank-sum tests. Drawn from immuneACCESS, this table holds only the in-frame rearrangements with V and J called that TCRdb kept. Clones are partly lost; checked studies trace under half to an unresolved V gene and leave the rest unexplained. V and J calls and clone size are copied from that table; D and trimming were computed from the DNA. In this sample the table shows roughly 700,000 clones, 70% to 90% of which occur a single time. The ten largest clones add up to about 1.5% of the sample.

The research as a whole found: Ad26.COV2.S recipients had higher spike-specific TCR breadth than placebo recipients (P = 0.0014). Non-spike TCR breadth was comparable between vaccine and placebo recipients, consistent with the vaccine containing only spike. The study lacked the statistical power to compare responses across vaccine doses or regimens. The authors noted that the TCR breadth and depth analyses may have underestimated total T cell responses. After vaccination, substantial breadth of spike-specific CD8+ and CD4+ T cell responses was reported.

Trimming accounts for 2 bases at V and 7 bases at J, while the number of junction bases matched to no gene is 10. The CDR3 numbers 16 residues from cysteine through phenylalanine. Only CDR3 DNA remains: 48 bases, in frame from the first base. The germline V gene provides CDR1 SGHTS and CDR2 YDEGEE. The source of this sequence is a person aged 18 to 59 who received the Ad26.COV2.S COVID-19 vaccine or a placebo. The material sequenced was peripheral blood, taken in a trial of Ad26.COV2.S vaccine versus placebo. The sequence is built from TRBV5-8 and TRBJ1-5, with TRBD1 identical over 9 junction bases. The DNA is TGTGCCAGCAGCTTCGGGACAGGGAGGCCGGGGCAGCCCCAGCATTTT. Translated, this is CASSFGTGRPGQPQHF.